This TCR beta chain derives from a study of blood T cell repertoires in COVID-19. Study in general: T cells, B-cell-depleted T cells, or PBMCs provided the cDNA or gDNA that served as material.

V was pared by 6 bases and J by 0 bases, with 7 bases of the junction left unmatched. There are 15 residues in the CDR3. Germline V gene sequence: CDR1 MNHEY, CDR2 SVGAGI. This clone has a single count. As originally analysed: Reference gene primers were amplified, and this amplification served to estimate nucleated cell counts. Some clones are missing from TCRdb's copy, which holds only in-frame ones; the method was immunoSEQ multiplex PCR. Clone size and V and J calls were adopted from that table, with D and trimming inferred from the DNA. The sample contains approximately 55,000 clones, over 75% of which appear only once.

The sample taken for sequencing was peripheral blood. The clonotype comes from a man in his forties or fifties with active COVID-19. The chain links TRBV6-5 to TRBJ2-7; 8 bases are shared with TRBD1. CDR3 DNA: TGTGCCAGCAGGCTAAGGGACAGGAGCTCCTACGAGCAGTACTTC. Translating it yields CASRLRDRSSYEQYF.